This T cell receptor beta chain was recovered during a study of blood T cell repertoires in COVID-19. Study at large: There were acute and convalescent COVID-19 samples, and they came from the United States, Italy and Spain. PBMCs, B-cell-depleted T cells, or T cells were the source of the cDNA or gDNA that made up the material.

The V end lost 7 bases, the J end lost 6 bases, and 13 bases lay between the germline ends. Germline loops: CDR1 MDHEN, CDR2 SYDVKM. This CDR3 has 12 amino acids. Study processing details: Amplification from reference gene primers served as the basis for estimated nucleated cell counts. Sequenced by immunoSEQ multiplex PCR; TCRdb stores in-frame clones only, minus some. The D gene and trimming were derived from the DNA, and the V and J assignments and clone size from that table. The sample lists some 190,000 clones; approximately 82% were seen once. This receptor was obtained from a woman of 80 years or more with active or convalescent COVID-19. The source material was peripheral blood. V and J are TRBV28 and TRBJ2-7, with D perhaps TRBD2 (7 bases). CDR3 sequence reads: CASKGGAREQYF. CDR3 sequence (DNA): TGTGCCAGCAAGGGGGGGGCTCGCGAGCAGTACTTC. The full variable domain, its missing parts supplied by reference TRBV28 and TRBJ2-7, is DVKVTQSSRYLVKRTGEKVFLECVQDMDHENMFWYRQDPGLGLRLIYFSYDVKMKEKGDIPEGYSVSREKKERFSLILESASTNQTSMYLCASKGGAREQYFGPGTRLTVT.